This record covers a single T cell receptor beta chain. Its antigen is currently unknown. This sample stems from a study of cytomegalovirus exposure and HLA in healthy donors. Both 60 Vbeta primers and 13 Jbeta primers went into the PCR. Sequencing used immunoSEQ multiplex PCR; TCRdb keeps in-frame clones, though not all of them. In the table there are 90,000 to 120,000 clones, around 77% of which are singletons. The CDR3 length is 15 residues. The ends lost 0 bases at V and 3 bases at J; junction bases unmatched: 1. Germline V CDR1 and CDR2: WSHSY, SAAADI. General observations from the study: It emerged from a later analysis that several of the most significant clusters appeared to be linked to common viral pathogens. The later analysis indicated that the majority of CMV-associated TCR beta chains appeared HLA-restricted. A later examination showed that TCR association rates differed by HLA locus, with DRB1 most and HLA-C fewest.

The specimen was PBMCs. This clonotype was sampled from a man in his late teens or twenties in good health and CMV-seronegative. The chain joins TRBV10-2 to TRBJ2-7; 11 positions match TRBD1. Here the CDR3 reads CASSESGTGGYEQYF. CDR3 DNA: TGCGCCAGCAGTGAGTCGGGGACAGGGGGCTACGAGCAGTACTTC.